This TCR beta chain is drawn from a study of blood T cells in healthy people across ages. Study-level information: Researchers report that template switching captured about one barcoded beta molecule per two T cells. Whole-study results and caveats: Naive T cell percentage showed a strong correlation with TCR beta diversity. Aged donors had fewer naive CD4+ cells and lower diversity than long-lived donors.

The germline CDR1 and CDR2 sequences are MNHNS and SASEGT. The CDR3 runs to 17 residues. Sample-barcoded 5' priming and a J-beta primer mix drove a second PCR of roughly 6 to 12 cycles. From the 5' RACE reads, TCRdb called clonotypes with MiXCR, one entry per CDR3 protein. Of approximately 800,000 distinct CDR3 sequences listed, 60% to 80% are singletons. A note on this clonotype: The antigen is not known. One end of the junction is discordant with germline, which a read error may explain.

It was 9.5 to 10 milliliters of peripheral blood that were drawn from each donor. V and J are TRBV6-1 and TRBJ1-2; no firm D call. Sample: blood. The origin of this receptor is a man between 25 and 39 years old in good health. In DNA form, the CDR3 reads TGCGCCAGCAGTGAAGTGGTGAGGGCCGCCCTGACCCCTGGCTACACCTTC. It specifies CASSEVVRAALTPGYTF.